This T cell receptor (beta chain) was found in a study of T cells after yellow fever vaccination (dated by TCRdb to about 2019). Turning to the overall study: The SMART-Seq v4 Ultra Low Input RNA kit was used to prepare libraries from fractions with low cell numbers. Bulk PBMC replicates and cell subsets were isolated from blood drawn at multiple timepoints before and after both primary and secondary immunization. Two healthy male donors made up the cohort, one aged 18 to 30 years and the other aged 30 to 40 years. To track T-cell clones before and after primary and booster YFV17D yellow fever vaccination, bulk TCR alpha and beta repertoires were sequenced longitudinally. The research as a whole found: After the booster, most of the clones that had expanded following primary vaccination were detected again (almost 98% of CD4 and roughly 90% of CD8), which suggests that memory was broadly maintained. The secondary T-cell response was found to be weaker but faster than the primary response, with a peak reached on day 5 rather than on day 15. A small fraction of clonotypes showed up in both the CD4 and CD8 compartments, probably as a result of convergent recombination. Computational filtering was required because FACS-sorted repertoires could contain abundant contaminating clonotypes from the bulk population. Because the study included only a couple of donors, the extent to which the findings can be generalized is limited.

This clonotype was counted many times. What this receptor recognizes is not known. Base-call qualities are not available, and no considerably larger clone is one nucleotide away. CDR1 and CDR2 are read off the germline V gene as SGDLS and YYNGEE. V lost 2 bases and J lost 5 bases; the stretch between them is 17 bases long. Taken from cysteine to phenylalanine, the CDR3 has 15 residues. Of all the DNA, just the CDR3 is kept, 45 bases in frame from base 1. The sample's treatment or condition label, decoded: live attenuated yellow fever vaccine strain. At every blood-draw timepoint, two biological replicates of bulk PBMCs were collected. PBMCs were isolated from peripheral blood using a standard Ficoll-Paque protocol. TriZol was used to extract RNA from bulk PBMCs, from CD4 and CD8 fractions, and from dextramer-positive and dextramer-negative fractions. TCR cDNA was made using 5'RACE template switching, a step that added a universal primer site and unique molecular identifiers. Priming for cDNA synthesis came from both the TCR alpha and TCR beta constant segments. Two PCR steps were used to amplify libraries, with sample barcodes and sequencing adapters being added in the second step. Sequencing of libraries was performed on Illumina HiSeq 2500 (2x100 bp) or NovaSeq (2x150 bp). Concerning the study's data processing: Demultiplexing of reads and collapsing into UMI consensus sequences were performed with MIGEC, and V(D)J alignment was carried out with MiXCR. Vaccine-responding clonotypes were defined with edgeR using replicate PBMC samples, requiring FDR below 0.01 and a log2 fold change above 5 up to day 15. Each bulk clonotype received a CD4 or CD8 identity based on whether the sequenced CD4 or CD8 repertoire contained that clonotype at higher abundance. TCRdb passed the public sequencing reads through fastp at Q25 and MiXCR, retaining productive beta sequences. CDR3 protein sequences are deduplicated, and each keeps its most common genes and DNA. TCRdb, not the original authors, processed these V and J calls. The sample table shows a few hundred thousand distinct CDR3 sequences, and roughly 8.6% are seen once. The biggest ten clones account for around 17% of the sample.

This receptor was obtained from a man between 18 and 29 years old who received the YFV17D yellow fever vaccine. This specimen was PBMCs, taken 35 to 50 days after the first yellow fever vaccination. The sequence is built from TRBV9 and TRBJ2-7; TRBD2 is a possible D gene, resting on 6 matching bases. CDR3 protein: CASSVNVWEANEQYF. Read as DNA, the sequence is TGTGCCAGCAGCGTGAATGTTTGGGAGGCCAACGAGCAGTACTTC.